Shown below are 15 T cell receptor beta chains from a single sample sequenced in a study of T cells in Graves' hyperthyroidism and ophthalmopathy. It was RNA transcripts that yielded the amplified TCR beta CDR3 regions. HTBI primers were employed in a first-round RT-PCR of the TCR CDR3. TCRdb re-called the multiplex PCR reads with MiXCR, one entry per CDR3 protein. The sample consists of 730,000 or so distinct CDR3 sequences, roughly a sixth of them appearing once. The sequencing sample was made of blood. Receptors were obtained from a woman aged 45-59 years with Graves' hyperthyroidism that later progressed to Graves' ophthalmopathy.

The V gene is TRBV3-1, the J gene TRBJ2-3; D not resolved. The CDR3 is 14 residues long. Germline CDR1 LGHDT, CDR2 YNNKEL (reference sequence). Trimming left V 4 bases short and J 4 bases short, with 12 bases between. The CDR3 reads CASSLEDVADTQYF. Here the CDR3 DNA reads TGTGCCAGCAGCCTGGAAGATGTGGCAGATACGCAGTATTTT.

This clonotype came up many times. V gene TRBV2 combines with J gene TRBJ1-6; weak D call: TRBD1 (5 bases). Germline lookup yields CDR1 SNHLY and CDR2 FYNNEI. CDR3 size: 15 residues. V was clipped by 5 bases and J by 7 bases, with 15 bases between them. CDR3 DNA sequence: TGTGCCAGCAGTCTGGCCAGGGCTTACAATTCACCCCTCCACTTT. Amino acid sequence: CASSLARAYNSPLHF. Based on the CDR3 plus reference TRBV2 and TRBJ1-6, the full variable domain is EPEVTQTPSHQVTQMGQEVILRCVPISNHLYFYWYRQILGQKVEFLVSFYNNEISEKSEIFDDQFSVERPDGSNFTLKIRSTKLEDSAMYFCASSLARAYNSPLHFGNGTRLTVT.

The chain uses TRBV20-1 and TRBJ2-1, with D tentatively TRBD1 or TRBD2 (5 bases each). Deletions cut 6 bases from V and 9 bases from J, with 24 bases between. Germline V gene sequence: CDR1 DFQATT, CDR2 SNEGSKA (reference sequence). The CDR3 length is 15 residues. The CDR3 protein is CSAERVGAGFGEQFF. The CDR3 region has the DNA TGCAGTGCGGAGAGGGTCGGGGCAGGGTTTGGTGAGCAGTTCTTC.

V gene TRBV5-4 combines with J gene TRBJ2-3; 8 bases map to TRBD1. V shed 3 bases, J shed 5 bases, and the junction held 5 bases outside the gene matches. Germline V gives CDR1 SGHNT, CDR2 YYREEE (reference sequence). This CDR3 spans 14 amino acids. The CDR3 DNA reads as TGTGCCAGCAGCTCGGGACAGGTGGGAGATACGCAGTATTTT. Residues: CASSSGQVGDTQYF.

For this clonotype: This may arise from a read error, as a much more abundant clone is one base away. The genes are TRBV12-3 or TRBV12-4 and TRBJ1-2; 8 bases fit TRBD1. The CDR3 sequence is 14 residues long. The chain's CDR3 is CACSQTGDPLRYTF. The CDR3 region has the DNA TGTGCCTGCAGTCAGACAGGGGACCCTCTCCGCTACACCTTC.

The rearrangement links TRBV9 to TRBJ2-5; 7 nucleotides match TRBD2. This CDR3 is built from 16 residues. The V gene's germline CDR1 is SGDLS and CDR2 YYNGEE. V was clipped by 2 bases and J by 2 bases; unmatched bases: 9. The CDR3, as DNA: TGTGCCAGCAGCGTGGGGAGGGCAGGGACTCAAGAGACCCAGTACTTC. It codes for CASSVGRAGTQETQYF.

The V call is TRBV9, the J call TRBJ1-3; D unclear. There are 14 residues in the CDR3. Per germline, CDR1 SGDLS and CDR2 YYNGEE. The V end was cut by 0 bases, the J end by 4 bases, with 8 bases between. The chain's CDR3 is CASSVGGPGNTIYF. The CDR3 DNA is TGTGCCAGCAGCGTAGGCGGGCCGGGAAACACCATATATTTT.

J is TRBJ2-2 and V is TRBV20-1; no reliable D call. The germline V and J ends were trimmed by 5 bases and 0 bases, with 10 bases remaining between them. The CDR3 consists of 14 residues. The germline V gene has CDR1 DFQATT and CDR2 SNEGSKA (reference sequence). CDR3 residues: CSAPDRTNTGELFF. The DNA for the CDR3 is TGCAGTGCTCCGGACCGCACGAACACCGGGGAGCTGTTTTTT.

V usage is TRBV4-1 and J usage is TRBJ2-7; 10 bases line up with TRBD1. V lost 1 base, J lost 5 bases, and 5 bases stayed unmatched. This CDR3 is built from 15 residues. Germline CDR1 and CDR2: MGHRA and YSYEKL. For the CDR3, the DNA is TGCGCCAGCAGCCAAGCCGGGACAGGGGCAGACGAGCAGTACTTC. This codes for CASSQAGTGADEQYF.

This clonotype came up a few times. The chain has TRBV30 and TRBJ1-1; 9 nucleotides match TRBD1. J lost 4 bases, V lost 1 base, and 22 bases had no gene match. The CDR3 has 20 amino acids. Germline CDR1 and CDR2: GTSNPN and SVGIG (reference sequence). The CDR3 coding sequence is TGTGCCTGGAGTGCCTGGGGCCCTTACAGGGGGCGCGGGGTAAGCACTGAAGCTTTCTTT. Translating gives CAWSAWGPYRGRGVSTEAFF.

The chain has TRBV6-1 and TRBJ2-1; D possibly corresponds to TRBD1 (6 bases). V dropped 6 bases and J dropped 0 bases, with 12 bases sitting between them. This CDR3 is built from 15 residues. Germline-derived CDR1 and CDR2 are MNHNS and SASEGT. Written as DNA, the CDR3 is TGTGCCAGCAGGGTACAGGGCTACTCCTACAATGAGCAGTTCTTC. It encodes CASRVQGYSYNEQFF.

This chain links TRBV5-1 with TRBJ1-1, with 10 bases identical to TRBD1. Germline trimming cut 3 bases from V and 8 bases from J; bases unmatched to any gene: 10. In germline, CDR1 is SGHRS, CDR2 YFSETQ. The CDR3 totals 15 residues. The CDR3 reads CASSSTGGEGKEAFF. The DNA of the CDR3 is TGCGCCAGCAGCTCGACAGGGGGCGAGGGGAAGGAAGCTTTCTTT.

This clonotype came up a few times. The CDR3, as DNA: TGTGCCAGCAGTTCACTCCCGGGACTCGGGGTGCGTAATGAGCAGTTCTTC. Residues: CASSSLPGLGVRNEQFF. The chain is built from TRBV27 and TRBJ2-1, with D tentatively TRBD2 (6 bases). The CDR3 is made up of 17 amino acids. V lost 4 bases to trimming and J lost 7 bases, with 23 bases between them. The V gene's germline CDR1 is MNHEY and CDR2 SMNVEV (reference sequence).

The V and J genes are TRBV25-1 and TRBJ1-2; D might be TRBD1 (6 bases). V gave up 8 bases and J gave up 8 bases, with 12 bases separating them. The CDR3 has 11 amino acids. Germline V gives CDR1 MGHDK, CDR2 SYGVNS. CDR3: CASQGFGGYTF. The CDR3 coding sequence is TGTGCCAGCCAGGGGTTTGGGGGCTACACCTTC.

This clonotype occurred once. The genes are TRBV19 and TRBJ1-4; D unresolved. Trimming left V 5 bases short and J 0 bases short, with 10 bases between. Per germline, CDR1 LNHDA and CDR2 SQIVND (reference sequence). This CDR3 has 15 amino acids. CDR3 in DNA: TGTGCCAGTAGTGTCTCGGGGTCAACTAATGAAAAACTGTTTTTT. Translating it yields CASSVSGSTNEKLFF.